The following is a TCR beta chain sequence with its context. The entry originates in a study of shared clonotypes between healthy human individuals. Positive CCR7 selection of CD45RO-negative cells yielded the naive CD8 cells, and terminally differentiated effector memory CD45RA+ cells were excluded. V gave up 4 bases and J gave up 5 bases; unmatched junction bases: 9. This CDR3 spans 16 amino acids. Germline assignment: CDR1 SGHDT and CDR2 YYEEEE. The method was immunoSEQ multiplex PCR; TCRdb's version includes in-frame clones alone and lacks a portion of them. The sample has about 1,900,000 clones; less than 95% are singletons.

The receptor was isolated from a man younger than 30 in good health. This chain uses TRBV5-6 with TRBJ1-1; 12 bases fit TRBD1. Sequenced input: naive CD8+ T cells sorted from blood. CDR3 residues: CASSDTGTGGRTEAFF. DNA for the CDR3: TGTGCCAGCAGCGATACCGGGACAGGGGGCAGGACTGAAGCTTTCTTT.